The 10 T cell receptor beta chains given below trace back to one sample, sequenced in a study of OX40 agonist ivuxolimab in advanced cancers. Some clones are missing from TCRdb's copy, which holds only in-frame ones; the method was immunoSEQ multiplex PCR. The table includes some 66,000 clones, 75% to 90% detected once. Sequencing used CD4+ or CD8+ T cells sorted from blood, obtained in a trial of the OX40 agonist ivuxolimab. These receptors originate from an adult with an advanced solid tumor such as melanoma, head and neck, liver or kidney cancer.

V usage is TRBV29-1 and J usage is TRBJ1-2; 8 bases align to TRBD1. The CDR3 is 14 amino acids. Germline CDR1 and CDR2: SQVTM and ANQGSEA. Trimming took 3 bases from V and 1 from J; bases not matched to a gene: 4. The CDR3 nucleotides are TGCAGCGTTGATAGGACAGGGCTTAACTATGGCTACACCTTC. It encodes CSVDRTGLNYGYTF.

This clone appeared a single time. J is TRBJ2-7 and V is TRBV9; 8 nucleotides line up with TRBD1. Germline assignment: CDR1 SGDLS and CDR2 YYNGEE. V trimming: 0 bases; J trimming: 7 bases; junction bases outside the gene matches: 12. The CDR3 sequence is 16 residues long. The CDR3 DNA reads TGTGCCAGCAGCGTAGCTCATACAGGGGGAGAACAAGAGCAGTACTTC. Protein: CASSVAHTGGEQEQYF. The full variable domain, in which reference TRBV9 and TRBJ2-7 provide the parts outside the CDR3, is DSGVTQTPKHLITATGQRVTLRCSPRSGDLSVYWYQQSLDQGLQFLIQYYNGEERAKGNILERFSAQQFPDLHSELNLSSLELGDSALYFCASSVAHTGGEQEQYFGPGTRLTVT.

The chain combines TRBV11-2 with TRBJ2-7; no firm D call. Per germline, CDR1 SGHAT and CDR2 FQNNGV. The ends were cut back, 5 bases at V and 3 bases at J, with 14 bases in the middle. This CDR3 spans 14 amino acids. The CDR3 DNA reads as TGTGCCAGCAGCCGTTTGGCCCGAGGCTACGAGCAGTACTTC. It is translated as CASSRLARGYEQYF.

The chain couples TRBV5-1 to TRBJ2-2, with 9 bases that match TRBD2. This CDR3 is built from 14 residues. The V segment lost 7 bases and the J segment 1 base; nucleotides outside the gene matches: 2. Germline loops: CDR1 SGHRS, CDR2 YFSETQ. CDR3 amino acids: CASGLALNTGELFF. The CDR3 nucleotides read TGCGCCAGCGGACTAGCGCTGAACACCGGGGAGCTGTTTTTT.

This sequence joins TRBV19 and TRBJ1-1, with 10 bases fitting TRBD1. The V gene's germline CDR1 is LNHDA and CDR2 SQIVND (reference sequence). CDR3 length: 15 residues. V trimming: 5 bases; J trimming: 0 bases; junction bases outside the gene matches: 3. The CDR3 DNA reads TGTGCCAGTAGTTTGGGACAGGGGATGAACACTGAAGCTTTCTTT. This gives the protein CASSLGQGMNTEAFF.

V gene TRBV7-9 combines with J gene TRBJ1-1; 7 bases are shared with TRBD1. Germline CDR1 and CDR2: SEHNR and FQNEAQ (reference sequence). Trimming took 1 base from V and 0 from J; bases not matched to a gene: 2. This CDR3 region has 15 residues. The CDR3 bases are TGTGCCAGCAGCTTAGTTACAGGGGTGAACACTGAAGCTTTCTTT. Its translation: CASSLVTGVNTEAFF.

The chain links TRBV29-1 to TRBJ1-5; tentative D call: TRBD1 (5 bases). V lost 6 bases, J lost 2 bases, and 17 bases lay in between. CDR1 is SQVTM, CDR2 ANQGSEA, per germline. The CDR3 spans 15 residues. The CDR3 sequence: CSVTYGGGGNQPQHF. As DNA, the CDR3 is TGCAGCGTAACGTACGGTGGGGGTGGCAATCAGCCCCAGCATTTT.

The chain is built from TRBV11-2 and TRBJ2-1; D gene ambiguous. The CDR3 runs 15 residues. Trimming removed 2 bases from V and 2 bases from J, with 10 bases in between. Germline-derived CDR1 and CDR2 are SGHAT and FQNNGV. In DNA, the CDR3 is TGTGCCAGCAGCTTATTATTAGGTCCCTACAATGAGCAGTTCTTC. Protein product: CASSLLLGPYNEQFF.

This chain's CDR3 is CASSALLQASYEQYF. CDR3 in DNA: TGTGCCAGCAGCGCCTTGTTGCAGGCTTCCTACGAGCAGTACTTC. The chain links TRBV11-3 to TRBJ2-7; no definite D call. The germline V gene encodes CDR1 SGHNT and CDR2 YENEEA. Trimming took off 5 bases at V and 1 base at J, with 15 bases between the two ends. The CDR3 runs to 15 residues.

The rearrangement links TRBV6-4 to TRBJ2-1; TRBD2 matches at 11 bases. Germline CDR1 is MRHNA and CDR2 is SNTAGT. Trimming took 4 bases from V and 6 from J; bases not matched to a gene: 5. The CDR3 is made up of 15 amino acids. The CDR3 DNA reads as TGTGCCAGCAGTGTACGTAGCGGGAGGGCCAATGAGCAGTTCTTC. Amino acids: CASSVRSGRANEQFF.